This T cell receptor (beta chain) was identified during a study of CD8+ T cells in alopecia areata. Study-level background: Treatment ran 6 to 18 months, with 6 months of follow-up afterward. Regarding the study as a whole: Scalp samples also yield sequences of resident alphabeta T cells from normal skin.

Isolated RNA was reverse transcribed into cDNA used as the sequencing template. Some clones are missing from TCRdb's copy, which holds only in-frame ones; the method was immunoSEQ multiplex PCR. The sample has about 170,000 clones, roughly 66% seen once. This CDR3 spans 15 amino acids. The V end lost 2 bases, the J end lost 0 bases, and 8 bases lay between the germline ends. CDR1 is MNHEY, CDR2 SMNVEV, per germline (reference sequence). In the case of this clone: Its antigen is unknown.

The sorting of PBMCs gave CD4+ and CD8+ T cells. This clonotype was obtained from a human donor with alopecia areata. The rearrangement links TRBV27 to TRBJ1-5; D not certain. Source: CD8+ T cells sorted from blood, taken at week 0. The CDR3 DNA sequence: TGTGCCAGCAGTTTAACAGTCTATAGCAATCAGCCCCAGCATTTT. Its translation is CASSLTVYSNQPQHF.